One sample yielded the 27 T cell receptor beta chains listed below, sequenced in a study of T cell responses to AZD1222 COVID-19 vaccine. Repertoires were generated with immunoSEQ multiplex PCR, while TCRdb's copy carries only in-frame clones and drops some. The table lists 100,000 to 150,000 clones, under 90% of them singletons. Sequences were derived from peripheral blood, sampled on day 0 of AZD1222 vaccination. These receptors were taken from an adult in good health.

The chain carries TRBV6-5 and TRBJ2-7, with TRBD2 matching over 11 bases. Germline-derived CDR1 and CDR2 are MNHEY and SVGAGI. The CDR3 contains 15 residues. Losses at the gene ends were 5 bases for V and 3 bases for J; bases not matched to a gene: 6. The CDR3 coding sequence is TGTGCCAGCAGTAAAACGCTAGCGGGGGGCTACGAGCAGTACTTC. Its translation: CASSKTLAGGYEQYF.

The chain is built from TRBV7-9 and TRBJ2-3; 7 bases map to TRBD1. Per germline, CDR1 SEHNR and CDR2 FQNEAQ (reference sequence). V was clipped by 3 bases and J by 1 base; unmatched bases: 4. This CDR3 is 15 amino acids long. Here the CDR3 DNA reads TGTGCCAGCAGCTTTGGGCAGGGGGGCACAGATACGCAGTATTTT. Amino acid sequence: CASSFGQGGTDTQYF.

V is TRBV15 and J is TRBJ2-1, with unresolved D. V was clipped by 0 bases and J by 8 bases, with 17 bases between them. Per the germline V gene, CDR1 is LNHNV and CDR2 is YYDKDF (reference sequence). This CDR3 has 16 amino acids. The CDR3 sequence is CATSRDPSVLGYEQFF. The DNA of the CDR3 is TGTGCCACCAGCAGAGATCCGAGTGTCCTTGGGTATGAGCAGTTCTTC.

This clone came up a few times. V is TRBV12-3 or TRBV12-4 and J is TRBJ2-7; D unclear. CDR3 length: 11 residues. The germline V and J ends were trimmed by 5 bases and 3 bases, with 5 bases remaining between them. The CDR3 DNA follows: TGTGCCAGCAGTGACGGCTACGAGCAGTACTTC. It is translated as CASSDGYEQYF.

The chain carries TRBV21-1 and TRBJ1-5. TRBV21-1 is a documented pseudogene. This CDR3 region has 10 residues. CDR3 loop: CATGPQPQHF. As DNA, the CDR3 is TGTGCCACCGGACCTCAGCCCCAGCATTTT.

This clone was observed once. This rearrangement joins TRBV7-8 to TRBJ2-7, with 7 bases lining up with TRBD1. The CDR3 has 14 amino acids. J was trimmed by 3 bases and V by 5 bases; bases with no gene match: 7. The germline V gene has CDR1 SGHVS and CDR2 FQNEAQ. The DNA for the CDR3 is TGTGCCAGCAGCCCTTCGGGACAGCACTACGAGCAGTACTTC. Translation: CASSPSGQHYEQYF.

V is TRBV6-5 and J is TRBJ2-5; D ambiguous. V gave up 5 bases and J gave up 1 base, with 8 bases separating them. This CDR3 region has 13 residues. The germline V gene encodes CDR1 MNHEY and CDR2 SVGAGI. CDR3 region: CASSRTVQETQYF. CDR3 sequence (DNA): TGTGCCAGCAGTCGGACCGTCCAAGAGACCCAGTACTTC.

CDR3 in amino acids: CASSLVGPGKNTEAFF. CDR3 nucleotides: TGTGCCAGCAGCTTAGTTGGGCCAGGAAAGAACACTGAAGCTTTCTTT. The V call is TRBV11-2, the J call TRBJ1-1; no clear D gene. Germline lookup yields CDR1 SGHAT and CDR2 FQNNGV. This CDR3 has 16 amino acids. V was trimmed by 1 base and J by 1 base, leaving 13 bases between them.

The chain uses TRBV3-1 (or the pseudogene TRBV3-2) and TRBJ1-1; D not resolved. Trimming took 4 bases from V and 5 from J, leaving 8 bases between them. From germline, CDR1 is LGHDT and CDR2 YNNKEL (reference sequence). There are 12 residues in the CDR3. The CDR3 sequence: CASSLKGTEAFF. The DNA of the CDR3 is TGTGCCAGCAGCCTAAAGGGTACTGAAGCTTTCTTT.

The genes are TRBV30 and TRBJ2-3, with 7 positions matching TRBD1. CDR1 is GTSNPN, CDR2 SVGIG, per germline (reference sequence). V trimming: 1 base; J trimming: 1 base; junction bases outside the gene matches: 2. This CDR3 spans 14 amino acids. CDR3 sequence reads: CAWSGGQGTDTQYF. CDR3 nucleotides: TGTGCCTGGAGTGGAGGACAGGGCACAGATACGCAGTATTTT. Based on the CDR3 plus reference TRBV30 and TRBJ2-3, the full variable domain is SQTIHQWPATLVQPVGSPLSLECTVEGTSNPNLYWYRQAAGRGLQLLFYSVGIGQISSEVPQNLSASRPQDRQFILSSKKLLLSDSGFYLCAWSGGQGTDTQYFGPGTRLTVL.

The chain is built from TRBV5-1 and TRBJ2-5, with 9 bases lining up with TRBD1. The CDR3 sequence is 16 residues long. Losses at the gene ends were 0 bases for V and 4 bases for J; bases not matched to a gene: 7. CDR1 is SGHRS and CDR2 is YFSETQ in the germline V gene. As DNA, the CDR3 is TGCGCCAGCAGCTTGGATCCGGGACAGGGATTAGAGACCCAGTACTTC. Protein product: CASSLDPGQGLETQYF.

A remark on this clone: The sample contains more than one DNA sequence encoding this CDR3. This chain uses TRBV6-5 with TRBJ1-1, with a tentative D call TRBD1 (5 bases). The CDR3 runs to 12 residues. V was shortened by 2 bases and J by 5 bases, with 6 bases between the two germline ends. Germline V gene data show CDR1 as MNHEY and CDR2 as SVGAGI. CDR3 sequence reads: CASSYGGTEAFF. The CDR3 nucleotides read TGTGCCAGCAGTTACGGGGGGACTGAAGCTTTCTTT.

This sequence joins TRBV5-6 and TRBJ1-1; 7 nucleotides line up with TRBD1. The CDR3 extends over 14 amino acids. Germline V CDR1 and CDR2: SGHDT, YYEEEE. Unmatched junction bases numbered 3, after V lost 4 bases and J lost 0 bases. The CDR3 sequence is CASSRGQLNTEAFF. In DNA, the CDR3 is TGTGCCAGCAGCAGGGGACAGCTGAACACTGAAGCTTTCTTT.

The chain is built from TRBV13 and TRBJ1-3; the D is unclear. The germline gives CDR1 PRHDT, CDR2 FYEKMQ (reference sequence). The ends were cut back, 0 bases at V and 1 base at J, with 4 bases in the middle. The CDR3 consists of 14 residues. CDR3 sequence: CASSLGGSGNTIYF. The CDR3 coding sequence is TGTGCCAGCAGCTTAGGAGGTTCTGGAAACACCATATATTTT.

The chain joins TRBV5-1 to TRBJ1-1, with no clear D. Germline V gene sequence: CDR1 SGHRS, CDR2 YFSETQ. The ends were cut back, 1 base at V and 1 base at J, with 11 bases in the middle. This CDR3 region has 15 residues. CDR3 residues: CASSLFGGPNTEAFF. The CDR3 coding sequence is TGCGCCAGCAGCTTGTTCGGCGGCCCGAACACTGAAGCTTTCTTT. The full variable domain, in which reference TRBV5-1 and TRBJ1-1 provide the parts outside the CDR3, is KAGVTQTPRYLIKTRGQQVTLSCSPISGHRSVSWYQQTPGQGLQFLFEYFSETQRNKGNFPGRFSGRQFSNSRSEMNVSTLELGDSALYLCASSLFGGPNTEAFFGQGTRLTVV.

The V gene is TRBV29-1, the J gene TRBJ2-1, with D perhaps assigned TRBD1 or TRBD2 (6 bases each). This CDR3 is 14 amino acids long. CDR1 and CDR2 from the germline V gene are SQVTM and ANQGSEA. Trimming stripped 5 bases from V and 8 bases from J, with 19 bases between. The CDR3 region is CSVRTVGRQYEQFF. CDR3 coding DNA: TGCAGCGTTCGGACAGTGGGGAGGCAATATGAGCAGTTCTTC.

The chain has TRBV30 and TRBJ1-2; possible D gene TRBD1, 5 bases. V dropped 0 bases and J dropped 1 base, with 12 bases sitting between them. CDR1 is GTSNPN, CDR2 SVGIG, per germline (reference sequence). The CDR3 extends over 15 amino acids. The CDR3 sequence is CAWSVGMGLNYGYTF. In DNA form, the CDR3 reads TGTGCCTGGAGTGTAGGAATGGGGCTTAACTATGGCTACACCTTC. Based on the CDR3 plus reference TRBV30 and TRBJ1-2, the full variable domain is SQTIHQWPATLVQPVGSPLSLECTVEGTSNPNLYWYRQAAGRGLQLLFYSVGIGQISSEVPQNLSASRPQDRQFILSSKKLLLSDSGFYLCAWSVGMGLNYGYTFGSGTRLTVV.

The DNA for the CDR3 is TGTGCCAGCAGCCCCCTAAGCTCTGGAAACACCATATATTTT. Translation gives CASSPLSSGNTIYF. The chain joins TRBV7-2 to TRBJ1-3, with no clear D. V was pared by 5 bases and J by 0 bases, with 8 bases between. Germline V gene sequence: CDR1 SGHTA, CDR2 FQGNSA. The CDR3 has 14 residues.

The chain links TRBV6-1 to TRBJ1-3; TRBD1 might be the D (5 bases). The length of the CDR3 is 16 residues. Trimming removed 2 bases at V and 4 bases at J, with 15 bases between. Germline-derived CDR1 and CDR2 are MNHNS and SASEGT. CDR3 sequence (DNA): TGTGCCAGCAGTGAAAATTTGGGGCCGCCAGGAAACACCATATATTTT. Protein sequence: CASSENLGPPGNTIYF.

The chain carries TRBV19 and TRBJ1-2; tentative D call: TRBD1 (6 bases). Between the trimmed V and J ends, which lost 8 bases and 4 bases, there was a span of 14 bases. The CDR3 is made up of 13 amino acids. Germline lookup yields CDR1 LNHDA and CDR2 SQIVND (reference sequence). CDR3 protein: CASALGGGYGYTF. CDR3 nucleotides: TGTGCCAGTGCCCTAGGGGGTGGCTATGGCTACACCTTC. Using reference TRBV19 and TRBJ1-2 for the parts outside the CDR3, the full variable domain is DGGITQSPKYLFRKEGQNVTLSCEQNLNHDAMYWYRQDPGQGLRLIYYSQIVNDFQKGDIAEGYSVSREKKESFPLTVTSAQKNPTAFYLCASALGGGYGYTFGSGTRLTVV.

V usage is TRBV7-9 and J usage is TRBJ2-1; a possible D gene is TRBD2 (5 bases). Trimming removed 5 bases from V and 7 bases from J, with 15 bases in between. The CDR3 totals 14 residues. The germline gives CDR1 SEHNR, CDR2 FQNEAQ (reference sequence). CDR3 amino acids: CASSKSNRGNEQFF. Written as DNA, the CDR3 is TGTGCCAGCAGCAAATCCAATCGGGGAAATGAGCAGTTCTTC. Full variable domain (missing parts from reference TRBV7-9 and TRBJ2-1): DTGVSQNPRHKITKRGQNVTFRCDPISEHNRLYWYRQTLGQGPEFLTYFQNEAQLEKSRLLSDRFSAERPKGSFSTLEIQRTEQGDSAMYLCASSKSNRGNEQFFGPGTRLTVL.

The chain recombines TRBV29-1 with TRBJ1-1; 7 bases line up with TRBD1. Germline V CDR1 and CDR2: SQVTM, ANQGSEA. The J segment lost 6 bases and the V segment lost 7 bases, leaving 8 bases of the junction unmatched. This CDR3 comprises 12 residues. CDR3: CSGGTGVAEAFF. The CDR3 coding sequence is TGCAGCGGAGGAACAGGGGTGGCTGAAGCTTTCTTT.

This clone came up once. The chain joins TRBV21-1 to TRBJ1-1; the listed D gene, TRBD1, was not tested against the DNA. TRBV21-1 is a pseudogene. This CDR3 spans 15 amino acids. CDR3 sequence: CASSKEGVVNTEAFF. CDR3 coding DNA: TGTGCCAGCAGCAAAGAAGGGGTAGTGAACACTGAAGCTTTCTTT.

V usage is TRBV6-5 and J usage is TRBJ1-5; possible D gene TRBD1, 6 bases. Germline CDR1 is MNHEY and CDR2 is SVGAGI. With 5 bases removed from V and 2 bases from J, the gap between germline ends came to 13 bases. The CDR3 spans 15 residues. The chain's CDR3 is CASSPGGAGNQPQHF. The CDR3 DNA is TGTGCCAGCAGTCCGGGGGGCGCCGGCAATCAGCCCCAGCATTTT.

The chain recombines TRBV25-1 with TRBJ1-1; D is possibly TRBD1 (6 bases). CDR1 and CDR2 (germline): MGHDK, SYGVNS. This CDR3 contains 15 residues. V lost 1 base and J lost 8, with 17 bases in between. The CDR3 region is CASSESNFLTGEAFF. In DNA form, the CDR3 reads TGTGCCAGCAGTGAATCGAATTTCCTCACAGGGGAAGCTTTCTTT.

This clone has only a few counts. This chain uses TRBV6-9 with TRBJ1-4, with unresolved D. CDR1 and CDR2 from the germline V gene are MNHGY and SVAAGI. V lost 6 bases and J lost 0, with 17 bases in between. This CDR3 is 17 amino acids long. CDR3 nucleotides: TGTGCCAGCAGGGCTGCCTTTCACTTCTCAACTAATGAAAAACTGTTTTTT. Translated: CASRAAFHFSTNEKLFF.

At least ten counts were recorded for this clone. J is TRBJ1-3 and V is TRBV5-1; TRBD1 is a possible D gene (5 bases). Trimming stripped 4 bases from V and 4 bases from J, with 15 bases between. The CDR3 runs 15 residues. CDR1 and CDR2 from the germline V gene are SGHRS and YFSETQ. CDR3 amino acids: CASSPGDGAGNTIYF. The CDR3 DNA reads TGCGCCAGCAGCCCGGGGGACGGAGCGGGAAACACCATATATTTT.